This T cell receptor beta chain was sequenced in a study of identical twins. General study points: Partial confounding of zero-insertion analyses by invariant MAIT and iNKT cells was possible. Out-of-frame TCR alpha sharing observed in monozygotic twins exceeded model estimates.

MiXCR, run by TCRdb on the 5' RACE reads, gives a single entry per CDR3 protein. The sample lists some 570,000 distinct CDR3 sequences, about a fifth occurring once. Remarks on this clonotype: Its specificity is not known.

Germline assignment: CDR1 ENHRY and CDR2 SYGVKD. Trimming at V came to 6 bases and at J to 4 bases, leaving 4 bases not matched to a gene. This CDR3 is 13 amino acids long. The same data also went into a second study, on yellow fever vaccine responses in identical twins.

The V gene is TRBV10-3, the J gene TRBJ1-1; 8 positions agree with TRBD1. The TCR originated in a woman younger than 30 in good health. The specimen sequenced was CD4+ T cells sorted from blood. The CDR3 reads CAIRQGAATEAFF. In nucleotides, the CDR3 is TGTGCCATCAGGCAGGGGGCCGCCACTGAAGCTTTCTTT.